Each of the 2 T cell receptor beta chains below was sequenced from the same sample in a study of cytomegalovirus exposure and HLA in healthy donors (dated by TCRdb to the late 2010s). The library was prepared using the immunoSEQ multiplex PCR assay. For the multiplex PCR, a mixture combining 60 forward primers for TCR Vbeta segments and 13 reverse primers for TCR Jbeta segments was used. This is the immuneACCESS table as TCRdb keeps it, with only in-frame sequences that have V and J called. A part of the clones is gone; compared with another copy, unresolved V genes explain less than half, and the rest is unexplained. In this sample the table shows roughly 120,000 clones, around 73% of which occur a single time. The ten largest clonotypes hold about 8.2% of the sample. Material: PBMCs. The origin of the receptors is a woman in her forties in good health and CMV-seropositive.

This chain's CDR3 is CASSVDRGTYEQYF. As DNA, the CDR3 is TGTGCCAGCAGCGTGGACAGGGGCACCTACGAGCAGTACTTC. The chain carries TRBV7-2 and TRBJ2-7; 9 bases match TRBD1. Germline CDR1 and CDR2: SGHTA and FQGNSA. The ends lost 5 bases at V and 2 bases at J; junction bases unmatched: 4. The CDR3 has 14 residues.

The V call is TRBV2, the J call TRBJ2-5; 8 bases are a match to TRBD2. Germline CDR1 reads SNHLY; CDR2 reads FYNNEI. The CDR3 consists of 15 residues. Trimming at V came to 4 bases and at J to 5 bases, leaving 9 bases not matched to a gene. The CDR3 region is CASSAQSGGQETQYF. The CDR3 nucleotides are TGTGCCAGCAGTGCCCAATCGGGGGGGCAGGAGACCCAGTACTTC. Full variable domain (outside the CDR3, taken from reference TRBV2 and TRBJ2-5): EPEVTQTPSHQVTQMGQEVILRCVPISNHLYFYWYRQILGQKVEFLVSFYNNEISEKSEIFDDQFSVERPDGSNFTLKIRSTKLEDSAMYFCASSAQSGGQETQYFGPGTRLLVL.